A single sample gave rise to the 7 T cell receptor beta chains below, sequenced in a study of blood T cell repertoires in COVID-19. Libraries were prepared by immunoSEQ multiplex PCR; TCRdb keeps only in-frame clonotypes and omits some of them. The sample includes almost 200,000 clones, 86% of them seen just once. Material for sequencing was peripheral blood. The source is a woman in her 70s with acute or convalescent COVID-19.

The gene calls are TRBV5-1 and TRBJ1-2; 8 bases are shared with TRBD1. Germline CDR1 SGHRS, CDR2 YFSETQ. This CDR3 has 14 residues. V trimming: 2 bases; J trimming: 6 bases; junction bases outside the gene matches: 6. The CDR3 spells CASSFGTGSDGYTF. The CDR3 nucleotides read TGCGCCAGCAGCTTCGGGACAGGATCGGATGGCTACACCTTC.

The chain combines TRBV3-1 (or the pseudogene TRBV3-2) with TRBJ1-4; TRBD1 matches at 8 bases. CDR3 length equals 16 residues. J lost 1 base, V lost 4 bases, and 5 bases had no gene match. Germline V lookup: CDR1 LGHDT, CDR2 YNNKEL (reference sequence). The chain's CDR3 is CASSLNGQGTNEKLFF. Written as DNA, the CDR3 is TGTGCCAGCAGCCTAAACGGACAGGGAACTAATGAAAAACTGTTTTTT.

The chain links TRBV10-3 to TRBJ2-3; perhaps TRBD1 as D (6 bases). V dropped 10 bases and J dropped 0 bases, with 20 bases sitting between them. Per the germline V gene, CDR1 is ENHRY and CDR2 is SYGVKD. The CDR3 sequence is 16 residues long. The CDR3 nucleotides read TGTGCCACCAGGGGCCGGGTGGGGGCTAGCACAGATACGCAGTATTTT. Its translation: CATRGRVGASTDTQYF.

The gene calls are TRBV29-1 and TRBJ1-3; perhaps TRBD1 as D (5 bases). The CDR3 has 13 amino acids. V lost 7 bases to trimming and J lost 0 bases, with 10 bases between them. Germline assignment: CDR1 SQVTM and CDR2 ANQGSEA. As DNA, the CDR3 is TGCAGCGCCGGGGGTTCCTCTGGAAACACCATATATTTT. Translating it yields CSAGGSSGNTIYF.

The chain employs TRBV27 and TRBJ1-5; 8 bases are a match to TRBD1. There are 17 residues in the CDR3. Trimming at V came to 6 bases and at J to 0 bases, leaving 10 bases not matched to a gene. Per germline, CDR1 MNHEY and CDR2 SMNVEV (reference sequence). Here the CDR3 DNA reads TGTGCCAGCAGCGGGGCAGGGGGCGGTTATAGCAATCAGCCCCAGCATTTT. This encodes CASSGAGGGYSNQPQHF.

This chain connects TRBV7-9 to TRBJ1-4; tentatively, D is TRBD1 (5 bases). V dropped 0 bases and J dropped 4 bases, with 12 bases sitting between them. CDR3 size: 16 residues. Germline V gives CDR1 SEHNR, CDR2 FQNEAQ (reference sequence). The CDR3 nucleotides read TGTGCCAGCAGCTTAGCGGGTGCAGGGAATAATGAAAAACTGTTTTTT. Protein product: CASSLAGAGNNEKLFF.

The CDR3 reads CASSLIAGRDTEAFF. The DNA for the CDR3 is TGTGCCAGCAGTTTAATTGCAGGGAGGGACACTGAAGCTTTCTTT. This chain uses TRBV27 with TRBJ1-1, with a possible D match to TRBD1 (5 bases). CDR1 is MNHEY, CDR2 SMNVEV, per germline (reference sequence). The CDR3 covers 15 residues. The V and J ends lost 2 bases and 3 bases respectively, with 13 bases between them.